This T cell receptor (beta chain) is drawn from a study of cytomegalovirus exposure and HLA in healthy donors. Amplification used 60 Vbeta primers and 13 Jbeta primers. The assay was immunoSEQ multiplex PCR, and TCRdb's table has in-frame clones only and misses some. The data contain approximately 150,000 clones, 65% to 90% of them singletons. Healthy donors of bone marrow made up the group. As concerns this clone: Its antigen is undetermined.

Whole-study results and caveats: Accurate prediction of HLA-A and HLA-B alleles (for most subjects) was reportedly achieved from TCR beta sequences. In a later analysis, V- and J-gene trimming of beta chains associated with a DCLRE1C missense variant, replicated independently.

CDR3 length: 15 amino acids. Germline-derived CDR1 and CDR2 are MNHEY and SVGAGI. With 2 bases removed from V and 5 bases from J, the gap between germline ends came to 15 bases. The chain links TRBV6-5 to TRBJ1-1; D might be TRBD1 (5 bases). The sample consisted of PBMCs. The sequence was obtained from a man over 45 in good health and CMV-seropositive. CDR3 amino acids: CASSYEREGPTEAFF. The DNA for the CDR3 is TGTGCCAGCAGTTACGAGAGGGAGGGGCCGACTGAAGCTTTCTTT.